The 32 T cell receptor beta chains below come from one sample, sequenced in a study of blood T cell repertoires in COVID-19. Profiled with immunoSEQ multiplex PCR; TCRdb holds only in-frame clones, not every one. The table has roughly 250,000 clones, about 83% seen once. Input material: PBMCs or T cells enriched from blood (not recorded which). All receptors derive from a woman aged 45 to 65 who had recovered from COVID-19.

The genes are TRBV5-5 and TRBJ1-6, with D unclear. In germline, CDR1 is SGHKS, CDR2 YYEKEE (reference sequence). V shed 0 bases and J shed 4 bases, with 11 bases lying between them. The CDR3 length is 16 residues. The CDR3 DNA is TGTGCCAGCAGCTTGGAATCGGTCTATTATAATTCACCCCTCCACTTT. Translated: CASSLESVYYNSPLHF.

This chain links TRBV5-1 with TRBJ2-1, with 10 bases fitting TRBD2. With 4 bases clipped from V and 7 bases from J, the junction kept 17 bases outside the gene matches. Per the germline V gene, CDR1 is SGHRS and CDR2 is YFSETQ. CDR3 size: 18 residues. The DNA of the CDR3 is TGCGCCAGCAGCCCCCGCGATGATAGCGGGAGGCAAATGAATGAGCAGTTCTTC. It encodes CASSPRDDSGRQMNEQFF.

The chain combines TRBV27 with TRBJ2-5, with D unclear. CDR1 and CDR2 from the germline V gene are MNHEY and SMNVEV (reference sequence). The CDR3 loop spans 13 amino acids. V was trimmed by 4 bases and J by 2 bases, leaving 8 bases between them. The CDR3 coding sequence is TGTGCCAGCAGTTCCGAAACACAAGAGACCCAGTACTTC. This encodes CASSSETQETQYF.

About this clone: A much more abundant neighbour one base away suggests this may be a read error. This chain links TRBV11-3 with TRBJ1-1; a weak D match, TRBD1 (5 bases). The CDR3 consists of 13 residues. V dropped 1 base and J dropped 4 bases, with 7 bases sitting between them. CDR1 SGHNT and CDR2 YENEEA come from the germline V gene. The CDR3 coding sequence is TGTGCCAGCAGCTTAGTGGGGGGCACTGAAGCTTTCTTT. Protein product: CASSLVGGTEAFF.

In DNA, the CDR3 is TGTGCCAGCAGTTTTCAGGGACTGAGCACAGATACGCAGTATTTT. This sequence encodes CASSFQGLSTDTQYF. The chain recombines TRBV28 with TRBJ2-3; a possible D gene is TRBD2 (6 bases). CDR3 length: 15 residues. Germline CDR1 reads MDHEN; CDR2 reads SYDVKM. V lost 3 bases, J lost 0 bases, and 10 bases lay in between.

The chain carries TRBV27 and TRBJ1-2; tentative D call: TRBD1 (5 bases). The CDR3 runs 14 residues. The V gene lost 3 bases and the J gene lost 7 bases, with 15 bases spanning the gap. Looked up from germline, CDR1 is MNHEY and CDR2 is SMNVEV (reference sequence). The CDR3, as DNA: TGTGCCAGCAGTTTTCTGGGCGGGGGATTTGGCTACACCTTC. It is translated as CASSFLGGGFGYTF.

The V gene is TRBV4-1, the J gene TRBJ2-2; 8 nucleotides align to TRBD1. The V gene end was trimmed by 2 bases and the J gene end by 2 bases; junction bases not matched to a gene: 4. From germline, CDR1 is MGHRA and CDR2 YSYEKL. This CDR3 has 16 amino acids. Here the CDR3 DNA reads TGCGCCAGCAGCCAAACCGACAGGGGCAACACCGGGGAGCTGTTTTTT. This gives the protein CASSQTDRGNTGELFF.

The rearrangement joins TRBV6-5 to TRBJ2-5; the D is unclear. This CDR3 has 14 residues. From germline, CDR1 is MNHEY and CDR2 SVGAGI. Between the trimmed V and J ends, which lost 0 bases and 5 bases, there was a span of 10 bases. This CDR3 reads CASSYSHSGETQYF. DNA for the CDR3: TGTGCCAGCAGTTACTCGCACAGTGGGGAGACCCAGTACTTC.

CDR3 region: CATSSGITLFSGPEDYGYTF. The DNA of the CDR3 is TGTGCCACCAGCAGTGGCATAACACTTTTCTCAGGGCCCGAGGACTATGGCTACACCTTC. The chain uses TRBV15 and TRBJ1-2, with a weak D call TRBD1 (5 bases). CDR1 and CDR2 from the germline V gene are LNHNV and YYDKDF (reference sequence). The CDR3 spans 20 residues. V was shortened by 3 bases and J by 3 bases, with 29 bases between the two germline ends.

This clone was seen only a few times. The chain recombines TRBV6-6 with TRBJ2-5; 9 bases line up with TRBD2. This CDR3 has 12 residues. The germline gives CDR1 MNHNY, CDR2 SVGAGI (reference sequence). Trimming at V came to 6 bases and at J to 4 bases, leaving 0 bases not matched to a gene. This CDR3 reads CASRLAGETQYF. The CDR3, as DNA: TGTGCCAGCAGACTAGCGGGAGAGACCCAGTACTTC.

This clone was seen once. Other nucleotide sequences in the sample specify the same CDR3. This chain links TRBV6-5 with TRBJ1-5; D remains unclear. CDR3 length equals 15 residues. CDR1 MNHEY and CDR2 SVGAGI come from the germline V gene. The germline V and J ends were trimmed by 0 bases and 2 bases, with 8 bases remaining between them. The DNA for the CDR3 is TGTGCCAGCAGTTACTCCATTCAGGGCAATCAGCCCCAGCATTTT. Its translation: CASSYSIQGNQPQHF.

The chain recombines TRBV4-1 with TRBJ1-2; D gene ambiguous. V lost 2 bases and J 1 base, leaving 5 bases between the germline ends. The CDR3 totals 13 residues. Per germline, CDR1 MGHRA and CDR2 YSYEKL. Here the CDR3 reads CASSQSVNYGYTF. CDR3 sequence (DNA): TGCGCCAGCAGCCAAAGCGTTAACTATGGCTACACCTTC.

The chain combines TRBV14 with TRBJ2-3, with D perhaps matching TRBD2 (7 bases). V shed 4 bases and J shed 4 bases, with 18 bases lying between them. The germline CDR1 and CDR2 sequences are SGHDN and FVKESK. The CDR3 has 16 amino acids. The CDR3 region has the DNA TGTGCCAGCAGCCTTGGGGGCGCGGGAGACGCAGATACGCAGTATTTT. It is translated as CASSLGGAGDADTQYF.

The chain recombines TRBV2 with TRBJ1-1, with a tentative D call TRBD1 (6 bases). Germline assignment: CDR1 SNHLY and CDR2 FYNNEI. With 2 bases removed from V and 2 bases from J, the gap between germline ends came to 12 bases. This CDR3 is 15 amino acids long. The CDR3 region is CASSEIGRGNTEAFF. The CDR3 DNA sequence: TGTGCCAGCAGTGAAATCGGCAGGGGAAACACTGAAGCTTTCTTT.

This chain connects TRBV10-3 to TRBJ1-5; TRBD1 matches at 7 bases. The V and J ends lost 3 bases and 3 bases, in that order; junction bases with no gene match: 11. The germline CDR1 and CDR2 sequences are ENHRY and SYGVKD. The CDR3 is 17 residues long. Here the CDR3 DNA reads TGTGCCATCAGTGACCCGACCCGACAGGGTCTCAATCAGCCCCAGCATTTT. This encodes CAISDPTRQGLNQPQHF.

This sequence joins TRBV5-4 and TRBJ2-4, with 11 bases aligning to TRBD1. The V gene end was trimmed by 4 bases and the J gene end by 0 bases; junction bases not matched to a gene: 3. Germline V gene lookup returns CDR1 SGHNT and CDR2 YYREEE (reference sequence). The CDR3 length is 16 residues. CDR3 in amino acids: CASSQDRGLAKNIQYF. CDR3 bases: TGTGCCAGCAGCCAGGACAGGGGGCTAGCCAAAAACATTCAGTACTTC.

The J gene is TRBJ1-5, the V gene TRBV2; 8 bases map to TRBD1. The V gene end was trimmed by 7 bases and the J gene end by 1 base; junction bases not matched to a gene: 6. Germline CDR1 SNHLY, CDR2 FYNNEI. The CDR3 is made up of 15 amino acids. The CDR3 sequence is CASKIQGVSNQPQHF. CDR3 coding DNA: TGTGCCAGCAAAATACAGGGGGTGAGCAATCAGCCCCAGCATTTT.

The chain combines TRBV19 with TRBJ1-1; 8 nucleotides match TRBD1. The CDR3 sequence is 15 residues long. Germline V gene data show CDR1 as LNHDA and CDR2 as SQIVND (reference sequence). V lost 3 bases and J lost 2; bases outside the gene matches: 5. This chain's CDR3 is CASSIMGTGNTEAFF. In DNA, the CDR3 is TGTGCCAGTAGTATCATGGGGACAGGAAACACTGAAGCTTTCTTT.

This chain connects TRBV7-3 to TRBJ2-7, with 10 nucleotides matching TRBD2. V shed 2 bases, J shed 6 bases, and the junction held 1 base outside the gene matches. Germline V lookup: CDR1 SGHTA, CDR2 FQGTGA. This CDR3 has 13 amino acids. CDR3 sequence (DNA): TGTGCCAGCAGCTTACTAGCGGGAGCCGAGCAGTACTTC. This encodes CASSLLAGAEQYF.

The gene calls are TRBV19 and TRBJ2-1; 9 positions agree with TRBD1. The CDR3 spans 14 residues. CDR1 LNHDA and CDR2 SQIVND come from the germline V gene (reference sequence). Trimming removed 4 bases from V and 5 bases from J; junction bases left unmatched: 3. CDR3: CASSTGQGHNEQFF. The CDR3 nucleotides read TGTGCCAGTAGTACGGGACAGGGACACAATGAGCAGTTCTTC.

The CDR3 sequence: CASSIEGAQGEQYF. CDR3 sequence (DNA): TGCGCCAGCAGCATAGAGGGGGCGCAGGGCGAGCAGTACTTC. The V call is TRBV5-1, the J call TRBJ2-7; the match to TRBD1 covers 7 bases. The CDR3 is made up of 14 amino acids. CDR1 and CDR2 from the germline V gene are SGHRS and YFSETQ. The V and J ends lost 4 bases and 6 bases, in that order; junction bases with no gene match: 10.

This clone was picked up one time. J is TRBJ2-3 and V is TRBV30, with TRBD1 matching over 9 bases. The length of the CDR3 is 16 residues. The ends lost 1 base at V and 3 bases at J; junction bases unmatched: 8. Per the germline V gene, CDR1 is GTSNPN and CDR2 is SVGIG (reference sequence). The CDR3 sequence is CAWSAGTGIRTDTQYF. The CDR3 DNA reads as TGTGCCTGGAGTGCCGGGACAGGGATAAGGACAGATACGCAGTATTTT.

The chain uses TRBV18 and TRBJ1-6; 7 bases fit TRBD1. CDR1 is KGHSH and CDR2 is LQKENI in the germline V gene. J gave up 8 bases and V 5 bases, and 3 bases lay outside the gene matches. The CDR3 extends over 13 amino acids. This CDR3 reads CASSWTGDSPLHF. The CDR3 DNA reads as TGTGCCAGCTCATGGACAGGAGATTCACCCCTCCACTTT.

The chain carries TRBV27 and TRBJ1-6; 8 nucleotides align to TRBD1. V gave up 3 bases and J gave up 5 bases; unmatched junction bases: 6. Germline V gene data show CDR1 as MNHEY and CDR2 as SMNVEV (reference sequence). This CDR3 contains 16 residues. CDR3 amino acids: CASSFLDRGHNSPLHF. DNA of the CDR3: TGTGCCAGCAGTTTTCTCGACAGGGGTCATAATTCACCCCTCCACTTT.

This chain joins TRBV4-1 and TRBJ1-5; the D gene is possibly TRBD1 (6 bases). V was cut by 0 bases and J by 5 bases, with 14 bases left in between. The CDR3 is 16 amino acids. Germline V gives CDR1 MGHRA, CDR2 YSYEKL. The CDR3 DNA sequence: TGCGCCAGCAGCCAAGAAGGATGGACAGTCGATCAGCCCCAGCATTTT. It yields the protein CASSQEGWTVDQPQHF.

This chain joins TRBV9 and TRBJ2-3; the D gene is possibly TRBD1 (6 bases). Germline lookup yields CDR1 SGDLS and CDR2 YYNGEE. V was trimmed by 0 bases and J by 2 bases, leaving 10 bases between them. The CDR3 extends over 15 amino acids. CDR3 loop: CASSVGDRFTDTQYF. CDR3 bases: TGTGCCAGCAGCGTAGGAGACAGGTTCACAGATACGCAGTATTTT.

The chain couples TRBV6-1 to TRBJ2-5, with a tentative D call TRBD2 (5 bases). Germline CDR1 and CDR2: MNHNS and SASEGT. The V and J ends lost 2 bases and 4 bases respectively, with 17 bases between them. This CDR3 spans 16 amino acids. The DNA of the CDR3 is TGTGCCAGCAGTGAAAGGGTCATAGCGAGAAGAGAGACCCAGTACTTC. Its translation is CASSERVIARRETQYF.

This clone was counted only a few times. The DNA for the CDR3 is TGTGCCAGCAGCTTAGTTTTACAACGGAGGAACTATGGCTACACCTTC. Translating it yields CASSLVLQRRNYGYTF. The chain uses TRBV7-9 and TRBJ1-2; the D is unclear. The germline gives CDR1 SEHNR, CDR2 FQNEAQ (reference sequence). The V end lost 1 base, the J end lost 2 bases, and 14 bases lay between the germline ends. The CDR3 length is 16 residues.

The CDR3 DNA sequence: TGCAGTACCCAGGGACTCTACACCTTC. Translating it yields CSTQGLYTF. The chain has TRBV20-1 and TRBJ1-2; D possibly corresponds to TRBD1 (5 bases). Germline CDR1 DFQATT, CDR2 SNEGSKA (reference sequence). V was pared by 8 bases and J by 10 bases, with 11 bases between. The CDR3 length is 9 residues.

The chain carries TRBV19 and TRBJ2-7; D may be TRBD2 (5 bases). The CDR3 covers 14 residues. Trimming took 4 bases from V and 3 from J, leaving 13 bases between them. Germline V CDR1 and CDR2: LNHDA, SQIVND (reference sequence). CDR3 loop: CASSTPSRNYEQYF. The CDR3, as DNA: TGTGCCAGTAGTACCCCTAGCCGGAACTACGAGCAGTACTTC.

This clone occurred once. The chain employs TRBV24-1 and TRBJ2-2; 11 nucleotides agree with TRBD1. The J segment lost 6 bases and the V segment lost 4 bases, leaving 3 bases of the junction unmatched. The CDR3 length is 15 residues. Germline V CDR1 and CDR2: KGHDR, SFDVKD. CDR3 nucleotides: TGTGCCACCAGTGACCCGGGACAGGGGGCCGGGGAGCTGTTTTTT. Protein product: CATSDPGQGAGELFF.

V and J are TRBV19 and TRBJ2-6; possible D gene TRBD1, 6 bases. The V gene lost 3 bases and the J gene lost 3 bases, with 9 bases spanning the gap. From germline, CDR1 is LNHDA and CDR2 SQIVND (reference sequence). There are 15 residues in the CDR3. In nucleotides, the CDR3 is TGTGCCAGTAGTATCACAGGGAGTGGGGCCAACGTCCTGACTTTC. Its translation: CASSITGSGANVLTF. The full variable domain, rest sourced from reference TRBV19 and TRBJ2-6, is DGGITQSPKYLFRKEGQNVTLSCEQNLNHDAMYWYRQDPGQGLRLIYYSQIVNDFQKGDIAEGYSVSREKKESFPLTVTSAQKNPTAFYLCASSITGSGANVLTFGAGSRLTVL.